These 9 T cell receptor beta chains were sequenced from one sample in a study of blood T cell repertoires in COVID-19. The table came from immunoSEQ multiplex PCR; TCRdb's copy has only in-frame clones and leaves some out. The table has 150,000 to 180,000 clones, less than 95% seen once. Sequences were obtained from peripheral blood. The source of these receptors is a man between 50 and 59 years old with acute or convalescent COVID-19.

This clone was seen a single time. The CDR3 loop is CATSPGTAGNTIYF. CDR3 coding DNA: TGTGCCACCAGCCCCGGGACAGCTGGAAACACCATATATTTT. The rearrangement uses TRBV15 and TRBJ1-3; TRBD1 agrees at 7 bases. The CDR3 is made up of 14 amino acids. Germline V gene lookup returns CDR1 LNHNV and CDR2 YYDKDF (reference sequence). V shed 5 bases, J shed 2 bases, and the junction held 3 bases outside the gene matches.

The chain has TRBV9 and TRBJ1-2; TRBD1 matches 8 bases. CDR1 and CDR2 from the germline V gene are SGDLS and YYNGEE. The junction had 7 bases not matched to a gene; V was cut back by 0 bases and J by 6 bases. The CDR3 extends over 15 amino acids. The CDR3 DNA sequence: TGTGCCAGCAGCGTAGAGAACAGGGGGGATAATGGCTACACCTTC. As protein: CASSVENRGDNGYTF.

The chain has TRBV4-3 and TRBJ1-2, with D unresolved. V lost 0 bases, J lost 2 bases, and 10 bases lay in between. Germline V gives CDR1 LGHNA, CDR2 YSLEER. The CDR3 consists of 15 residues. The chain's CDR3 is CASSQDSPGNYGYTF. CDR3 nucleotide sequence: TGCGCCAGCAGCCAAGATTCGCCGGGGAACTATGGCTACACCTTC.

DNA of the CDR3: TGTGCCAGCAGTTACGTACAGGGGGCAGAGACCCAGTACTTC. It specifies CASSYVQGAETQYF. The J gene is TRBJ2-5, the V gene TRBV6-6; 9 bases align to TRBD1. CDR3 length equals 14 residues. Germline V gene lookup returns CDR1 MNHNY and CDR2 SVGAGI (reference sequence). V lost 2 bases and J lost 4; bases outside the gene matches: 2.

This clone showed up just once. This rearrangement joins TRBV10-3 to TRBJ2-2; TRBD1 might be the D (5 bases). The V gene lost 6 bases and the J gene lost 2 bases, with 16 bases spanning the gap. The germline V gene has CDR1 ENHRY and CDR2 SYGVKD. This CDR3 region has 16 residues. The chain's CDR3 is CAISPQGPLNTGELFF. The CDR3 DNA sequence: TGTGCCATCAGCCCCCAGGGTCCACTTAACACCGGGGAGCTGTTTTTT.

This sequence joins TRBV14 and TRBJ1-1, with unresolved D. The CDR3 is 13 residues long. The germline CDR1 and CDR2 sequences are SGHDN and FVKESK. V dropped 4 bases and J dropped 0 bases, with 6 bases sitting between them. CDR3 coding DNA: TGTGCCAGCAGCCCCAGTATGAACACTGAAGCTTTCTTT. Residues: CASSPSMNTEAFF.

The V gene is TRBV6-2 or TRBV6-3, the J gene TRBJ2-2, with 14 bases lining up with TRBD2. There are 17 residues in the CDR3. Germline lookup yields CDR1 MNHEY and CDR2 SVGEGT. With V trimmed by 2 bases and J by 4 bases, 3 bases remained unmatched. In DNA form, the CDR3 reads TGTGCCAGCAGTTACCGACTAGCGGGGGGGAGCACCGGGGAGCTGTTTTTT. It specifies CASSYRLAGGSTGELFF.

V gene TRBV7-2 combines with J gene TRBJ2-1, with D uncertain. This CDR3 region has 18 residues. V was shortened by 5 bases and J by 0 bases, with 20 bases between the two germline ends. CDR1 SGHTA and CDR2 FQGNSA come from the germline V gene. CDR3 loop: CASSGPSGQSSSYNEQFF. CDR3 coding DNA: TGTGCCAGCAGCGGCCCCTCTGGGCAGTCAAGCTCCTACAATGAGCAGTTCTTC.

The rearrangement links TRBV6-2 or TRBV6-3 to TRBJ2-5, with D possibly being TRBD1 (5 bases). Deletions cut 6 bases from V and 2 bases from J, with 13 bases between. The CDR3 totals 14 residues. The germline V gene encodes CDR1 MNHEY and CDR2 SVGEGT. Here the CDR3 reads CASSSQGKQETQYF. Here the CDR3 DNA reads TGTGCCAGCAGCTCCCAGGGCAAACAAGAGACCCAGTACTTC.